These 25 T cell receptor beta chains came from one sample sequenced in a study of cytomegalovirus exposure and HLA in healthy donors. The primer mix had 60 Vbeta and 13 Jbeta primers. TCRdb keeps only in-frame clones here, not all; method: immunoSEQ multiplex PCR. The sample consists of approximately 130,000 clones, 81% of them appearing once. The specimen sequenced was PBMCs. The receptors here all came from a man between 18 and 29 years old in good health and CMV-seronegative.

This chain connects TRBV7-2 to TRBJ2-7; tentative D call: TRBD2 (5 bases). Germline assignment: CDR1 SGHTA and CDR2 FQGNSA. The CDR3 is made up of 13 amino acids. V shed 3 bases and J shed 6 bases, with 12 bases lying between them. This CDR3 is CASSFDVRGEQYF. The CDR3 region has the DNA TGTGCCAGCAGCTTCGACGTACGGGGCGAGCAGTACTTC.

This chain joins TRBV25-1 and TRBJ2-1; TRBD2 agrees at 8 bases. CDR3 size: 15 residues. In germline, CDR1 is MGHDK, CDR2 SYGVNS. The V segment lost 2 bases and the J segment 5 bases; nucleotides outside the gene matches: 5. The CDR3 spells CASSETSGGNNEQFF. CDR3 in DNA: TGTGCCAGCAGTGAAACAAGCGGGGGTAACAATGAGCAGTTCTTC.

This chain joins TRBV10-1 and TRBJ1-5, with a tentative D call TRBD1 (5 bases). Trimming stripped 6 bases from V and 6 bases from J, with 12 bases between. Looked up from germline, CDR1 is WNHNN and CDR2 is SYGVQD (reference sequence). The length of the CDR3 is 13 residues. CDR3 amino acids: CASSQGTRQPQHF. CDR3 bases: TGCGCCAGCAGCCAGGGAACTCGTCAGCCCCAGCATTTT.

The chain links TRBV4-1 to TRBJ1-2, with 8 bases that match TRBD1. V lost 0 bases and J lost 5; bases outside the gene matches: 8. Germline V CDR1 and CDR2: MGHRA, YSYEKL. CDR3 length: 16 residues. The DNA of the CDR3 is TGCGCCAGCAGCCAAGACTGGACAGGGAGGCCTTATGGCTACACCTTC. Amino acid sequence: CASSQDWTGRPYGYTF.

The chain links TRBV11-2 to TRBJ2-4; the D gene is possibly TRBD1 (5 bases). Germline CDR1 and CDR2: SGHAT and FQNNGV. The CDR3 loop spans 17 amino acids. V dropped 5 bases and J dropped 0 bases, with 17 bases sitting between them. CDR3 loop: CASSPRTGLLAKNIQYF. CDR3 DNA: TGTGCCAGCAGCCCCAGAACAGGATTACTAGCCAAAAACATTCAGTACTTC. Based on the CDR3 plus reference TRBV11-2 and TRBJ2-4, the full variable domain is EAGVAQSPRYKIIEKRQSVAFWCNPISGHATLYWYQQILGQGPKLLIQFQNNGVVDDSQLPKDRFSAERLKGVDSTLKIQPAKLEDSAVYLCASSPRTGLLAKNIQYFGAGTRLSVL.

The gene calls are TRBV18 and TRBJ1-2; TRBD1 agrees at 8 bases. Per germline, CDR1 KGHSH and CDR2 LQKENI. Trimming took 3 bases from V and 8 from J; bases not matched to a gene: 11. This CDR3 contains 15 residues. CDR3 loop: CASSPQTGTGTGYTF. The CDR3 DNA sequence: TGTGCCAGCTCACCGCAAACCGGGACAGGTACCGGCTACACCTTC. The variable domain in full, completed from reference TRBV18 and TRBJ1-2, reads NAGVMQNPRHLVRRRGQEARLRCSPMKGHSHVYWYRQLPEEGLKFMVYLQKENIIDESGMPKERFSAEFPKEGPSILRIQQVVRGDSAAYFCASSPQTGTGTGYTFGSGTRLTVV.

V usage is TRBV27 and J usage is TRBJ1-1; D uncertain. The CDR3 is 13 amino acids. With 3 bases removed from V and 4 bases from J, the gap between germline ends came to 9 bases. Germline loops: CDR1 MNHEY, CDR2 SMNVEV (reference sequence). In DNA, the CDR3 is TGTGCCAGCAGTTTTTGGGCAGGCACTGAAGCTTTCTTT. It is translated as CASSFWAGTEAFF.

This clone was seen more than once but under ten times. The genes are TRBV2 and TRBJ1-1; 10 bases fit TRBD1. The CDR3 is 16 residues long. V lost 3 bases to trimming and J lost 3 bases; unmatched junction nucleotides: 7. Germline-derived CDR1 and CDR2 are SNHLY and FYNNEI. DNA for the CDR3: TGTGCCAGCAGTGATTCTCGGGACAGGGGACACACTGAAGCTTTCTTT. The encoded protein is CASSDSRDRGHTEAFF. Combining the CDR3 with reference TRBV2 and TRBJ1-1 gives the whole variable domain EPEVTQTPSHQVTQMGQEVILRCVPISNHLYFYWYRQILGQKVEFLVSFYNNEISEKSEIFDDQFSVERPDGSNFTLKIRSTKLEDSAMYFCASSDSRDRGHTEAFFGQGTRLTVV.

The chain combines TRBV7-2 with TRBJ1-2, with a weak D call TRBD1 (5 bases). The CDR3 length is 14 residues. V dropped 5 bases and J dropped 0 bases, with 10 bases sitting between them. Per germline, CDR1 SGHTA and CDR2 FQGNSA. CDR3 sequence: CASSAGITNYGYTF. The CDR3 bases are TGTGCCAGCAGCGCAGGGATTACTAACTATGGCTACACCTTC.

The rearrangement uses TRBV29-1 and TRBJ2-6; 8 bases match TRBD1. Per germline, CDR1 SQVTM and CDR2 ANQGSEA. Trimming took 4 bases from V and 4 from J; bases not matched to a gene: 6. CDR3 length: 15 amino acids. For the CDR3, the DNA is TGCAGCGTTGGGTTTACAGGGGGAGGGGCCAACGTCCTGACTTTC. Protein product: CSVGFTGGGANVLTF.

In its sample, this clone was seen once. This chain links TRBV4-3 with TRBJ2-2; no firm D call. Germline V lookup: CDR1 LGHNA, CDR2 YSLEER. This CDR3 has 15 amino acids. Trimming took off 1 base at V and 6 bases at J, with 12 bases between the two ends. The CDR3 DNA sequence: TGCGCCAGCAGCCAAGTAGGTGAGGTCGCCGGGGAGCTGTTTTTT. Amino acids: CASSQVGEVAGELFF.

The CDR3 DNA reads TGTGCCAGCAGCGTGGGGACAGCCTACAATGAGCAGTTCTTC. Translating it yields CASSVGTAYNEQFF. The chain has TRBV7-8 and TRBJ2-1; 7 nucleotides line up with TRBD1. The germline CDR1 and CDR2 sequences are SGHVS and FQNEAQ. With 5 bases clipped from V and 2 bases from J, the junction kept 3 bases outside the gene matches. The CDR3 is made up of 14 amino acids.

This rearrangement joins TRBV5-4 to TRBJ1-1; TRBD1 matches 10 bases. Trimming removed 6 bases from V and 9 bases from J; junction bases left unmatched: 20. The germline V gene has CDR1 SGHNT and CDR2 YYREEE (reference sequence). CDR3 length equals 17 residues. This CDR3 is CASTGGGTGVLLEKAFF. The CDR3 region has the DNA TGTGCCAGCACCGGAGGGGGGACAGGGGTTTTATTAGAGAAAGCTTTCTTT.

J is TRBJ1-2 and V is TRBV19; 8 bases line up with TRBD1. The trim removed 3 bases at V and 4 bases at J, leaving 7 bases unmatched. Germline V gene data show CDR1 as LNHDA and CDR2 as SQIVND (reference sequence). The CDR3 covers 15 residues. The CDR3 DNA sequence: TGTGCCAGTAGTATCCCGACAGGGGTGGGCTATGGCTACACCTTC. It is translated as CASSIPTGVGYGYTF.

This clone was recorded only once. This chain joins TRBV29-1 and TRBJ2-5; D perhaps matches TRBD2 (6 bases). This CDR3 region has 13 residues. The germline V gene encodes CDR1 SQVTM and CDR2 ANQGSEA. V lost 6 bases and J 2 bases, leaving 13 bases between the germline ends. The chain's CDR3 is CSVQDYSQETQYF. CDR3 bases: TGCAGCGTGCAGGACTACTCACAAGAGACCCAGTACTTC. The full variable domain, completed using reference TRBV29-1 and TRBJ2-5, is SAVISQKPSRDICQRGTSLTIQCQVDSQVTMMFWYRQQPGQSLTLIATANQGSEATYESGFVIDKFPISRPNLTFSTLTVSNMSPEDSSIYLCSVQDYSQETQYFGPGTRLLVL.

This clone was seen a single time. V gene TRBV25-1 combines with J gene TRBJ2-7; tentative D call: TRBD1 (7 bases). The germline V and J ends were trimmed by 2 bases and 3 bases, with 11 bases remaining between them. Germline V lookup: CDR1 MGHDK, CDR2 SYGVNS. The CDR3 is 14 amino acids. This chain's CDR3 is CASSEQGGYYEQYF. CDR3 coding DNA: TGTGCCAGCAGTGAACAGGGGGGATACTACGAGCAGTACTTC.

V and J are TRBV9 and TRBJ1-4; D might be TRBD1 (5 bases). Looked up from germline, CDR1 is SGDLS and CDR2 is YYNGEE. Deletions cut 3 bases from V and 4 bases from J, with 13 bases between. This CDR3 has 15 residues. The CDR3: CASSGTQGINEKLFF. The CDR3 region has the DNA TGTGCCAGCAGCGGAACTCAGGGAATTAATGAAAAACTGTTTTTT.

The chain joins TRBV19 to TRBJ1-2, with unresolved D. The V and J ends lost 1 base and 8 bases respectively, with 8 bases between them. The CDR3 extends over 12 amino acids. Germline CDR1 and CDR2: LNHDA and SQIVND (reference sequence). The CDR3 protein is CASSIGPRGYTF. DNA of the CDR3: TGTGCCAGTAGTATAGGGCCGCGGGGCTACACCTTC.

V and J are TRBV2 and TRBJ2-5; 11 bases fit TRBD2. CDR1 SNHLY and CDR2 FYNNEI come from the germline V gene. The CDR3 has 15 amino acids. The J segment lost 5 bases and the V segment lost 6 bases, leaving 8 bases of the junction unmatched. CDR3 bases: TGTGCCAGCAGGTCACTAGCGGGGGCTACGGAGACCCAGTACTTC. Its protein product is CASRSLAGATETQYF.

V and J are TRBV4-3 and TRBJ2-1, with D maybe TRBD2 (5 bases). The CDR3 covers 15 residues. Germline V gene sequence: CDR1 LGHNA, CDR2 YSLEER. The V end was cut by 1 base, the J end by 9 bases, with 16 bases between. CDR3 protein: CASSQADLEGFEQFF. CDR3 nucleotides: TGCGCCAGCAGCCAAGCGGACCTAGAGGGATTTGAGCAGTTCTTC.

The gene calls are TRBV6-5 and TRBJ1-1, with D tentatively TRBD1 (5 bases). The V end lost 0 bases, the J end lost 0 bases, and 8 bases lay between the germline ends. The CDR3 contains 15 residues. The germline CDR1 and CDR2 sequences are MNHEY and SVGAGI. The CDR3 sequence is CASSYSGGVNTEAFF. In DNA, the CDR3 is TGTGCCAGCAGTTACTCGGGGGGTGTGAACACTGAAGCTTTCTTT.

This chain joins TRBV6-9 and TRBJ1-4; no reliable D call. This CDR3 contains 16 residues. V was shortened by 0 bases and J by 5 bases, with 13 bases between the two germline ends. Germline CDR1 MNHGY, CDR2 SVAAGI. This chain's CDR3 is CASSYSASGLNEKLFF. The CDR3 DNA is TGTGCCAGCAGTTATTCGGCTTCCGGGTTAAATGAAAAACTGTTTTTT.

This clone came up a few times. DNA for the CDR3: TGTGCCAGCAGGGCAACAGGGGTTGGAGAGACCCAGTACTTC. It specifies CASRATGVGETQYF. The chain uses TRBV2 and TRBJ2-5; TRBD1 matches 7 bases. CDR1 and CDR2 (germline): SNHLY, FYNNEI. Trimming took 6 bases from V and 4 from J; bases not matched to a gene: 8. CDR3 length equals 14 residues.

V usage is TRBV12-5 and J usage is TRBJ1-2, with 7 bases lining up with TRBD1. This CDR3 spans 14 amino acids. Trimming took 5 bases from V and 8 from J; bases not matched to a gene: 11. Germline assignment: CDR1 LGHNT and CDR2 FRNRAP. The CDR3 sequence: CASGPQGGAGGYTF. The CDR3 nucleotides are TGTGCTAGTGGTCCCCAGGGGGGCGCAGGGGGCTACACCTTC.

This sequence joins TRBV13 and TRBJ1-1; a weak D match, TRBD1 (5 bases). The germline gives CDR1 PRHDT, CDR2 FYEKMQ (reference sequence). Between the trimmed V and J ends, which lost 10 bases and 1 base, there was a span of 16 bases. The CDR3 contains 14 residues. The CDR3 DNA is TGTGCCACCTATGGGAGGGGAGCGAACACTGAAGCTTTCTTT. Its translation is CATYGRGANTEAFF.